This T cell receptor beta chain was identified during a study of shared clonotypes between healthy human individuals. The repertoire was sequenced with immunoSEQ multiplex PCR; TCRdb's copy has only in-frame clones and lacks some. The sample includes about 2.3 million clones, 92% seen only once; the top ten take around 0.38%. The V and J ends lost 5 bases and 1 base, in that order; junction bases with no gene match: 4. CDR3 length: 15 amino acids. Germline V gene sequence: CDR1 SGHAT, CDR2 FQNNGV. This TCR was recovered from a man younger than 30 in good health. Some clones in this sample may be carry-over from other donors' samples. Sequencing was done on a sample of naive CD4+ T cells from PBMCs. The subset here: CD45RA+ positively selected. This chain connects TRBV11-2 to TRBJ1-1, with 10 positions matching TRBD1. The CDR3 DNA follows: TGTGCCAGCAGCCAGAGGACAGGGGGGAACACTGAAGCTTTCTTT. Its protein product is CASSQRTGGNTEAFF. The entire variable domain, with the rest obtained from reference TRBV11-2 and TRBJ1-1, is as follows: EAGVAQSPRYKIIEKRQSVAFWCNPISGHATLYWYQQILGQGPKLLIQFQNNGVVDDSQLPKDRFSAERLKGVDSTLKIQPAKLEDSAVYLCASSQRTGGNTEAFFGQGTRLTVV.